This T cell receptor beta chain emerged from a study of blood T cell repertoires in COVID-19 (dated by TCRdb to 2018 to 2020). About the full investigation: The collaborator samples originated in the United States, Italy and Spain and spanned the acute and convalescent phases of COVID-19. The prospective study material was composed of cDNA or gDNA derived from T cells, B-cell-depleted T cells, or PBMCs. The dataset comprised deeply sampled blood TCRbeta repertoires from subjects exposed to, actively infected with, or recovered from COVID-19. A freely available public database, intended as a resource for researchers studying the immune response to SARS-CoV-2, is where the repertoires were released. Samples came from the ongoing ImmuneRACE study (first 160 participants) plus 1,254 subjects from 6 global collaborators. A de-identified subject ID, COVID-19 status, age in years and sex were almost always included in the sample metadata. HLA class I and class II types, where available, came from metadata supplied by the sample provider rather than from assay-based typing. The paper's findings and limits, for the study overall: Clinical and demographic metadata were provided uncurated, with the amount varying by source and participant.

TCRbeta CDR3 regions were amplified from genomic DNA by means of the immunoSEQ Assay, a bias-controlled multiplex PCR. Per the authors' processing: Within the assay, amplification of reference gene primers was used to estimate how many nucleated cells each sample contained. To quantify the absolute abundance of each unique TCRbeta CDR3 rearrangement, sequence reads were collapsed and filtered. For each sample, productive Simpson clonality was calculated by taking the square root of Simpson's diversity index across productive rearrangements. In its TCRdb copy, this immuneACCESS table keeps in-frame sequences only and misses some clones. Where compared with another copy, unresolved V genes explain less than half of these, and the others have no known cause. V, J and clone size derive from that table, while D and trimming were established from the DNA sequence. The table for this sample lists roughly 200,000 clones; about 83% of them were counted only once. Of the sample, about 0.96% falls within the top ten clones.

The V end gives up 5 bases and the J end 5 bases, leaving 8 bases in the junction not matched to a gene. CDR1 and CDR2 are read off the germline V gene as SGHDN and FVKESK. There are 15 amino acids in the CDR3, from cysteine to phenylalanine inclusive. Of the read, only the CDR3 DNA is kept; its 45 bases are in frame from base 1. A note on this clone: What antigen it recognizes has not been identified. Base quality data are lacking; no much larger clone is found one base away.

A second Seattle source provided samples from volunteer blood donors who had recovered from COVID-19. Collaborating institutions collected whole blood in K2EDTA tubes following their own protocols. For TCRbeta analysis, collaborators shipped samples in one of three forms: frozen whole blood, isolated PBMCs, or DNA extracted from either of those sample types. The rearranged segments are TRBV14 and TRBJ2-3, with 9 junctional bases fitting TRBD1. The specimen was peripheral blood. The clonotype originates from a woman younger than 30 who had recovered from COVID-19. The CDR3 sequence is CASSYDRGGLDTQYF. The nucleotides read TGTGCCAGCAGCTACGACAGGGGGGGGCTAGATACGCAGTATTTT.